This TCR beta chain was sequenced for a study of cytomegalovirus exposure and HLA in healthy donors. Study background: Early released data comprised about 84 million unique TCRs from HLA-typed donors.

Study results and limitations: The authors later found HLA-associated TCR beta chains more clonally expanded than equally common others. A few chains tied to CMV proved CMV antigen-specific in vitro.

The CDR3 length is 13 residues. V was shortened by 7 bases and J by 4 bases, with 13 bases between the two germline ends. Germline V gene lookup returns CDR1 MNHNS and CDR2 SASEGT. The PCR contained 60 Vbeta and 13 Jbeta primers. Profiled with immunoSEQ multiplex PCR; TCRdb holds only in-frame clones, not every one. The repertoire holds fewer than 130,000 clones, with 74% as singletons. This clone has a handful of counts. Its antigen remains unidentified. The sequenced sample consisted of PBMCs. This sequence originates from a man over 45 in good health and CMV-seropositive. This chain links TRBV6-1 with TRBJ1-2; TRBD1 is a possible D gene (5 bases). Here the CDR3 reads CASTKDSFYGYTF. CDR3 coding DNA: TGTGCCAGCACCAAAGACAGTTTCTATGGCTACACCTTC.